These T cell receptor gamma chains were read from a single sample in a study of Vγ9Vδ2 T cells in congenital toxoplasmosis. TCRdb fed the reads to CATT. The sample shows roughly 300 gamma-chain clones, over 2% of them seen only once. Sequencing used gamma-delta T cells from blood. The source is a child younger than 10 born to a mother with Toxoplasma gondii infection during pregnancy, either congenitally infected or uninfected (not recorded which). CDR3s include the opening cysteine and the closing phenylalanine or tryptophan. The order of the fields is V gene, clone size, J gene, CDR3 protein, CDR3 DNA. For some rows the clone size is stated as once, few or many, or as a class when expanded; others skip it.

>TRGV3|hyperexpanded|TRGJP1
CATWDGGRNTTGWFKIF
TGTGCCACCTGGGACGGGGGACGCAATACCACTGGTTGGTTCAAGATATTT
>TRGV4|large|TRGJP2
CATWVSDWIKTF
TGTGCCACCTGGGTTAGTGATTGGATCAAGACGTTT
>TRGV4|large|TRGJ1/TRGJ2
CATWDGYKKLF
TGTGCCACCTGGGATGGATATAAGAAACTCTTT
>TRGV4|hyperexpanded|TRGJP1
CATWDGPWLGWFKIF
TGTGCCACCTGGGATGGGCCTTGGTTGGGTTGGTTCAAGATATTT
>TRGV4|large|TRGJ1/TRGJ2
CATWDGRYYKKLF
TGTGCCACCTGGGATGGGAGGTATTATAAGAAACTCTTT
>TRGV3|large|TRGJ1/TRGJ2
CATWDPRARKLF
TGTGCCACCTGGGACCCTCGTGCGAGGAAACTCTTT
>TRGV2|large|TRGJ1/TRGJ2
CATWDPRDYKKLF
TGTGCCACCTGGGACCCTAGGGATTATAAGAAACTCTTT
>TRGV4|large|TRGJ1/TRGJ2
CATWDDCMKLF
TGTGCCACCTGGGATGATTGTATGAAACTCTTT
>TRGV4|large|TRGJ1/TRGJ2
CATWDLVGNGRYYKKLF
TGTGCCACCTGGGATCTGGTTGGGAATGGTCGATATTATAAGAAACTCTTT
>TRGV2|large|TRGJ1/TRGJ2
CATWDRLNYYKKLF
TGTGCCACCTGGGACCGGTTGAATTATTATAAGAAACTCTTT
>TRGV10|hyperexpanded|TRGJP1
CAAWDTTGWFKIF
TGTGCTGCGTGGGATACCACTGGTTGGTTCAAGATATTT
>TRGV8|large|TRGJ1/TRGJ2
CATWDRPEGYKKLF
TGTGCCACCTGGGATAGGCCAGAAGGATATAAGAAACTCTTT
>TRGV2|hyperexpanded|TRGJ1/TRGJ2
CATWDGHYYKKLF
TGTGCCACCTGGGACGGGCATTATTATAAGAAACTCTTT
>TRGV8|large|TRGJ1/TRGJ2
CATWPPLRYKKLF
TGTGCCACCTGGCCCCCCCTCCGTTATAAGAAACTCTTT
>TRGV8|large|TRGJ1/TRGJ2
CATWDFTRYYKKLF
TGTGCCACCTGGGATTTTACCCGTTATTATAAGAAACTCTTT
>TRGV4|large|TRGJ1/TRGJ2
CATFNYKKLF
TGTGCCACCTTTAATTATAAGAAACTCTTT
>TRGV3|medium-sized|TRGJ1/TRGJ2
CATWDRLSEIYYKKLF
TGTGCCACCTGGGACAGGCTTTCCGAAATTTATTATAAGAAACTCTTT
>TRGV3|large|TRGJP2
CATWDRPHPSSDWIKTF
TGTGCCACCTGGGACAGGCCTCACCCTAGTAGTGATTGGATCAAGACGTTT
>TRGV4|large|TRGJP1
CATWGLSWFKIF
TGTGCCACCTGGGGGCTCTCTTGGTTCAAGATATTT
>TRGV9|large|TRGJP
CALWEVKELGKKIKVF
TGTGCCTTGTGGGAGGTGAAGGAGTTGGGCAAAAAAATCAAGGTATTT
>TRGV2|hyperexpanded|TRGJ1/TRGJ2
CATWDGIYYKKLF
TGTGCCACCTGGGACGGAATTTATTATAAGAAACTCTTT
>TRGV10|hyperexpanded|TRGJP1
CAAWDYTTGWFKIF
TGTGCTGCGTGGGATTATACCACTGGTTGGTTCAAGATATTT
>TRGV5|large|TRGJ1/TRGJ2
CATWDTPRDYYKKLF
TGTGCCACCTGGGACACCCCCCGGGATTATTATAAGAAACTCTTT
>TRGV4|large|TRGJP1
CATWDGHFTGWFKIF
TGTGCCACCTGGGATGGGCATTTCACTGGTTGGTTCAAGATATTT
>TRGV3|large|TRGJ1/TRGJ2
CATWDEKLF
TGTGCCACCTGGGACGAGAAACTCTTT
>TRGV10|large|TRGJP1
CAAWEGPFWFKIF
TGTGCTGCGTGGGAGGGCCCCTTTTGGTTCAAGATATTT
>TRGV2|hyperexpanded|TRGJP1
CATWDWFKIF
TGTGCCACCTGGGACTGGTTCAAGATATTT
>TRGV9|-|TRGJP
CALWESQRVLGKKIKVF
TGTGCCTTGTGGGAGTCCCAAAGGGTGTTGGGCAAAAAAATCAAGGTATTT
>TRGV3|large|TRGJ1/TRGJ2
CATWDRLRYYKKLF
TGTGCCACCTGGGACAGGCTTCGTTATTATAAGAAACTCTTT
>TRGV10|large|TRGJ1/TRGJ2
CAAWDDLKKLF
TGTGCTGCGTGGGACGACTTGAAGAAACTCTTT
>TRGV3|large|TRGJ1/TRGJ2
CATWDSGRFRKLF
TGTGCCACCTGGGACAGCGGTAGGTTTAGGAAACTCTTT
>TRGV8|large|TRGJP1
CATWDFKSTTGWFKIF
TGTGCCACCTGGGATTTCAAGTCTACCACTGGTTGGTTCAAGATATTT
>TRGV9|few|TRGJ1/TRGJ2
CALWEVFWDYKKLF
TGTGCCTTGTGGGAGGTGTTCTGGGATTATAAGAAACTCTTT
>TRGV4|-|TRGJ1/TRGJ2
CATWDGYPGYKKLF
TGTGCCACCTGGGATGGATACCCCGGATATAAGAAACTCTTT
>TRGV4|large|TRGJ1/TRGJ2
CATWDGNYYKKLF
TGTGCCACCTGGGATGGGAATTATTATAAGAAACTCTTT
>TRGV9|large|TRGJ1/TRGJ2
CALWEVHGGDYYKKLF
TGTGCCTTGTGGGAGGTGCACGGTGGGGATTATTATAAGAAACTCTTT
>TRGV8|large|TRGJ1/TRGJ2
CATWDGYYKKLF
TGTGCCACCTGGGATGGATATTATAAGAAACTCTTT
>TRGV3|large|TRGJP2
CATWDCRNWSDWIKTF
TGTGCCACCTGGGACTGCCGGAATTGGAGTGATTGGATCAAGACGTTT
>TRGV10|large|TRGJ1/TRGJ2
CAAWAPPLNYYKKLF
TGTGCTGCGTGGGCCCCGCCCCTGAATTATTATAAGAAACTCTTT
>TRGV8|hyperexpanded|TRGJ1/TRGJ2
CATWDRFYYKKLF
TGTGCCACCTGGGATAGATTTTATTATAAGAAACTCTTT
>TRGV4|large|TRGJP2
CATWARGSDWIKTF
TGTGCCACCTGGGCCAGAGGTAGTGATTGGATCAAGACGTTT
>TRGV2|large|TRGJ1/TRGJ2
CATWDGLGYKKLF
TGTGCCACCTGGGACGGGCTGGGGTATAAGAAACTCTTT
>TRGV2|hyperexpanded|TRGJP2
CATWEMGDWIKTF
TGTGCCACCTGGGAAATGGGTGATTGGATCAAGACGTTT
>TRGV9|large|TRGJP2
CALWESPWIKTF
TGTGCCTTGTGGGAGTCCCCTTGGATCAAGACGTTT
>TRGV8|large|TRGJ1/TRGJ2
CATWDRIHWGKLF
TGTGCCACCTGGGATAGGATACATTGGGGGAAACTCTTT
>TRGV5|large|TRGJ1/TRGJ2
CATWDGRSYYKKLF
TGTGCCACCTGGGACGGGAGATCTTATTATAAGAAACTCTTT
>TRGV8|large|TRGJP2
CATWSPVGDYSSDWIKTF
TGTGCCACCTGGTCCCCAGTCGGGGACTATAGTAGTGATTGGATCAAGACGTTT
>TRGV3|large|TRGJ1/TRGJ2
CATWDSARAKKLF
TGTGCCACCTGGGACAGCGCCCGTGCCAAGAAACTCTTT
>TRGV8|large|TRGJ1/TRGJ2
CATWFHYKKLF
TGTGCCACCTGGTTCCACTATAAGAAACTCTTT
>TRGV4|large|TRGJP2
CATWDGSNPDSSDWIKTF
TGTGCCACCTGGGATGGGTCCAACCCCGATAGTAGTGATTGGATCAAGACGTTT
>TRGV4|hyperexpanded|TRGJP1
CATWDGLTTGWFKIF
TGTGCCACCTGGGATGGGCTAACCACTGGTTGGTTCAAGATATTT
>TRGV3|hyperexpanded|TRGJP2
CATWDAVSDWIKTF
TGTGCCACCTGGGACGCCGTTAGTGATTGGATCAAGACGTTT
>TRGV8|hyperexpanded|TRGJ1/TRGJ2
CATWDSMGKLF
TGTGCCACCTGGGATTCCATGGGGAAACTCTTT
>TRGV9|hyperexpanded|TRGJ1/TRGJ2
CALWEVHHYYKKLF
TGTGCCTTGTGGGAGGTGCACCATTATTATAAGAAACTCTTT
>TRGV5|hyperexpanded|TRGJP2
CATWDMRSDWIKTF
TGTGCCACCTGGGACATGCGTAGTGATTGGATCAAGACGTTT
>TRGV4|hyperexpanded|TRGJ1/TRGJ2
CATWDEVYKKLF
TGTGCCACCTGGGATGAGGTATATAAGAAACTCTTT
>TRGV5|large|TRGJ1/TRGJ2
CATWDGLKKLF
TGTGCCACCTGGGACGGACTTAAGAAACTCTTT
>TRGV5|-|TRGJ1/TRGJ2
CATWDRQGKLF
TGTGCCACCTGGGACAGGCAGGGGAAACTCTTT